The T cell receptor (beta chain) under discussion was sequenced for a study of cytomegalovirus exposure and HLA in healthy donors. Across the study: Approximately 85 million unique TCRs from HLA-typed donors were held in an early release of data.

Germline V CDR1 and CDR2: SQVTM, ANQGSEA. V was pared by 8 bases and J by 3 bases, with 10 bases of the junction left unmatched. The CDR3 length is 14 residues. In the case of this clone: Its target is not known.

PCR was performed using 60 Vbeta and 13 Jbeta primers. Assay: immunoSEQ multiplex PCR; the TCRdb copy retains only in-frame clones and omits some. Among 130,000 to 150,000 clones, roughly 80% were seen once, and the ten largest hold around 4.3%. Findings of the study overall: In a later analysis, 16,951 TCR beta sequences were associated with HLA alleles at 0.05 false discovery rate. Researchers reported from a later analysis that most CMV-associated TCR beta chains appeared HLA-restricted. Among donors in an Asian-associated ancestry cluster, a later analysis reportedly found fewer N-insertions than the roughly 700-donor mean.

This clonotype was obtained from a man between 35 and 55 years old in good health and CMV-seropositive. This chain joins TRBV29-1 and TRBJ1-1; TRBD1 matches 9 bases. The sample consisted of PBMCs. CDR3 region: CSSTGQGGYTEAFF. CDR3 nucleotide sequence: TGCAGCTCGACGGGACAGGGAGGATACACTGAAGCTTTCTTT.